This record concerns one T cell receptor (beta chain) sequence. Its antigen is unidentified. Generated by immunoSEQ multiplex PCR, the TCRdb table keeps only in-frame clones and is missing some. The sample lists 35,000 or so clones; 76% were seen once. Patients had blood sampled at baseline and again on cycle 4 day 1 and cycle 7 day 1. This sample is drawn from a study of OX40 agonist ivuxolimab in advanced cancers. Study overall: Ivuxolimab, which patients received intravenously every 2 weeks, was dosed at 0.01 to 10 mg/kg. Study-wide findings and caveats: Dose levels from 0.1 to 3.0 mg/kg saw CD4+ and CD8+ blood T cells expand clonally by week 6.

Sample: CD4+ or CD8+ T cells sorted from blood, taken in a trial of the OX40 agonist ivuxolimab. This receptor was identified in an adult with an advanced solid tumor such as melanoma, head and neck, liver or kidney cancer.

The CDR3 bases are TGTGCCAGCTCACCAATGGGTTCAGACTATGGCTACACCTTC. Encoded protein: CASSPMGSDYGYTF. The chain joins TRBV18 to TRBJ1-2, with unresolved D. The V and J ends lost 2 bases and 3 bases respectively, with 10 bases between them. CDR1 is KGHSH and CDR2 is LQKENI in the germline V gene. The CDR3 has 14 residues.